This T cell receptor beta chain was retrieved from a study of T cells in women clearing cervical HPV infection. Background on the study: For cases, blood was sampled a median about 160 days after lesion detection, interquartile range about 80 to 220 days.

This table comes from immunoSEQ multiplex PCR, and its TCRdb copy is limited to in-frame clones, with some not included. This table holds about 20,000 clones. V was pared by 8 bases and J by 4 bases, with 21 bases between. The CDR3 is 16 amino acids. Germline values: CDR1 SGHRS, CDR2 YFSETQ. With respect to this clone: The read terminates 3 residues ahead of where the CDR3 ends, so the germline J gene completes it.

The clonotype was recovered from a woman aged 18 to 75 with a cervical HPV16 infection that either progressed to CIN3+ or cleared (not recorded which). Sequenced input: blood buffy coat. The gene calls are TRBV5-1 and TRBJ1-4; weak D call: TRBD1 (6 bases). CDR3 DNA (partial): TGCGCCAGGGAGGGGGGGCCAGAGCGGTTTAATGAAAAA. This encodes CAREGGPERFNEK. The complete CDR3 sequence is CAREGGPERFNEKLFF.